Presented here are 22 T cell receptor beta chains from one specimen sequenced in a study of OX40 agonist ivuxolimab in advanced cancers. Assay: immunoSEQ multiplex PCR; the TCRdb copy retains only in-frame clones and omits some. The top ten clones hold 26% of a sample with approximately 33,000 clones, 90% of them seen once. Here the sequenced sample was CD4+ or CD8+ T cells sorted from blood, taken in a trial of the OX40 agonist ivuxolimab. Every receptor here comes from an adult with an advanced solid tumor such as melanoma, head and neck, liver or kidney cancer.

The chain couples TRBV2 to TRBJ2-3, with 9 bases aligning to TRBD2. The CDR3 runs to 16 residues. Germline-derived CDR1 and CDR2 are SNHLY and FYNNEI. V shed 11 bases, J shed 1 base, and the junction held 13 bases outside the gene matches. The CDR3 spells CALLKVAGDRTDTQYF. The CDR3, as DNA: TGTGCCCTCCTGAAGGTAGCGGGGGACCGCACAGATACGCAGTATTTT.

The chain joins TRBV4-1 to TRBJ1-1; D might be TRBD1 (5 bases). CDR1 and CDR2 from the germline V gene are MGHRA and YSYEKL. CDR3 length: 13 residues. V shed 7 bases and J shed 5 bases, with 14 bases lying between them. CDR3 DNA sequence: TGCGCCAGCATCGGCAGGGCGCGGACTGAAGCTTTCTTT. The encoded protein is CASIGRARTEAFF.

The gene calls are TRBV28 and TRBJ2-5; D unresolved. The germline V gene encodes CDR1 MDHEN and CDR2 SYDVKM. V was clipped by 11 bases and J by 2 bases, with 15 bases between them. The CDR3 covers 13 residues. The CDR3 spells CALGGVLQETQYF. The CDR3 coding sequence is TGTGCCCTAGGTGGGGTGCTACAAGAGACCCAGTACTTC.

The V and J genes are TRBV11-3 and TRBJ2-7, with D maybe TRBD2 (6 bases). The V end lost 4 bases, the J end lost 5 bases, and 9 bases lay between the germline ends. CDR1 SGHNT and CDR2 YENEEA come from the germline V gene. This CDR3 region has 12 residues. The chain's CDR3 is CASSSGGDEQYF. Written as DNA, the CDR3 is TGTGCCAGCAGCTCAGGAGGGGACGAGCAGTACTTC.

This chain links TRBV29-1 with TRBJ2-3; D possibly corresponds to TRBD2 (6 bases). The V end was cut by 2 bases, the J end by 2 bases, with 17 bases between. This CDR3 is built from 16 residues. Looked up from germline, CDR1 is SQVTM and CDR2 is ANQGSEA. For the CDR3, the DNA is TGCAGCGTTGAATGCGAGAGACTAGGAGCCACAGATACGCAGTATTTT. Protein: CSVECERLGATDTQYF.

The CDR3, as DNA: TGCGCCAGCAGCTTGGGCCAGGGAGAAGAAAAACTGTTTTTT. This codes for CASSLGQGEEKLFF. The V call is TRBV5-1, the J call TRBJ1-4, with D maybe TRBD1 (5 bases). CDR3 size: 14 residues. The germline CDR1 and CDR2 sequences are SGHRS and YFSETQ. Trimming stripped 0 bases from V and 8 bases from J, with 11 bases between. Using reference TRBV5-1 and TRBJ1-4 for the parts outside the CDR3, the full variable domain is KAGVTQTPRYLIKTRGQQVTLSCSPISGHRSVSWYQQTPGQGLQFLFEYFSETQRNKGNFPGRFSGRQFSNSRSEMNVSTLELGDSALYLCASSLGQGEEKLFFGSGTQLSVL.

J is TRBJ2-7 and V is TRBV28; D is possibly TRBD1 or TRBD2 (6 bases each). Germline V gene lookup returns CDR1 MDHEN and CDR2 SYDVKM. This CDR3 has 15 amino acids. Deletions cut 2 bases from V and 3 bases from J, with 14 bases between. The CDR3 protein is CASSLRGTRYYEQYF. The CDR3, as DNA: TGTGCCAGCAGTTTACGGGGGACACGATACTACGAGCAGTACTTC.

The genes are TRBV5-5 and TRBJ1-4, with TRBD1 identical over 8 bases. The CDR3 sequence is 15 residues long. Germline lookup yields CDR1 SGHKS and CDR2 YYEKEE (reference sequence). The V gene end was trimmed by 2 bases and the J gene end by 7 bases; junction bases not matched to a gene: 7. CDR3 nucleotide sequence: TGTGCCAGCAGCTTTTTCAGGACAGGGAGTGAAAAACTGTTTTTT. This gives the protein CASSFFRTGSEKLFF.

The CDR3 sequence is CASSYGGDYGYTF. The CDR3 DNA is TGTGCCAGCAGTTACGGGGGAGACTATGGCTACACCTTC. V gene TRBV6-6 combines with J gene TRBJ1-2, with D possibly matching TRBD1 (5 bases). Trimming removed 2 bases at V and 3 bases at J, with 7 bases between. CDR1 is MNHNY and CDR2 is SVGAGI in the germline V gene (reference sequence). The CDR3 is 13 residues long.

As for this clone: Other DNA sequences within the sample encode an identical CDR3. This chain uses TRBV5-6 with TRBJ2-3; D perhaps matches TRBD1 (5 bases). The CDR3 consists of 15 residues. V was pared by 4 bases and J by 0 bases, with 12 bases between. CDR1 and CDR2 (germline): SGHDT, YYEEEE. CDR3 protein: CASSALGLSTDTQYF. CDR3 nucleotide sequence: TGTGCCAGCAGCGCTCTGGGGCTTAGCACAGATACGCAGTATTTT.

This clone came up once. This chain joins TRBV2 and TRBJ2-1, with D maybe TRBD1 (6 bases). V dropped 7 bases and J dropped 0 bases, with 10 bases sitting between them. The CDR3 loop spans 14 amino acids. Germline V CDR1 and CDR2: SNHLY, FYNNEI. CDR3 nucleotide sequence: TGTGCCAGCATCACAGGGAGCTCCTACAATGAGCAGTTCTTC. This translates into CASITGSSYNEQFF.

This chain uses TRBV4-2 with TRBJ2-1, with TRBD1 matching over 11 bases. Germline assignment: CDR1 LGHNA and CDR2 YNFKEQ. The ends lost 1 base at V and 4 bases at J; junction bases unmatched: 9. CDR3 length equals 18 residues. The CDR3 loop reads CASSQALHRDRGYNEQFF. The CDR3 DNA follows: TGTGCCAGCAGCCAAGCCCTACACCGGGACAGGGGGTACAATGAGCAGTTCTTC.

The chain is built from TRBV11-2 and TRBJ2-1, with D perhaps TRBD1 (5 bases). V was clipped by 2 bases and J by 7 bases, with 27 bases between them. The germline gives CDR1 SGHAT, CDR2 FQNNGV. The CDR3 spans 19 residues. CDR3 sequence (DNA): TGTGCCAGCAGCTTACCTTTTAACAGGTTCAGTCTTGAAGGGAATGAGCAGTTCTTC. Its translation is CASSLPFNRFSLEGNEQFF.

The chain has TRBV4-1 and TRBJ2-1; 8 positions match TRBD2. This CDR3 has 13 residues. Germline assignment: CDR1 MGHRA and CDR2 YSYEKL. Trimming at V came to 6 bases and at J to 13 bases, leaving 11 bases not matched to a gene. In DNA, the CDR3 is TGCGCCAGCAGTCCCGGACTAGCCCCCACCCAGTTCTTC. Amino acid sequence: CASSPGLAPTQFF.

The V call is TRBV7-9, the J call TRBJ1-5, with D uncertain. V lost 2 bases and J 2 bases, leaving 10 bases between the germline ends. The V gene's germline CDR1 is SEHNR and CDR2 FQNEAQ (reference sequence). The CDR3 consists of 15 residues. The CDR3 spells CASSLSSPGNQPQHF. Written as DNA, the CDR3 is TGTGCCAGCAGCTTATCCTCCCCCGGCAATCAGCCCCAGCATTTT. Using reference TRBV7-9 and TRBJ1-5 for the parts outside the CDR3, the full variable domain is DTGVSQNPRHKITKRGQNVTFRCDPISEHNRLYWYRQTLGQGPEFLTYFQNEAQLEKSRLLSDRFSAERPKGSFSTLEIQRTEQGDSAMYLCASSLSSPGNQPQHFGDGTRLSIL.

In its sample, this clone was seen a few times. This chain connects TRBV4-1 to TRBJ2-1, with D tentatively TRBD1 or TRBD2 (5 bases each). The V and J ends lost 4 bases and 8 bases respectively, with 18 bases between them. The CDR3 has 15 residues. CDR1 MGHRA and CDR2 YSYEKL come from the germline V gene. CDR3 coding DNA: TGCGCCAGCAGCCTCCGGGACGGAGGTTCCCATGAGCAGTTCTTC. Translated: CASSLRDGGSHEQFF.

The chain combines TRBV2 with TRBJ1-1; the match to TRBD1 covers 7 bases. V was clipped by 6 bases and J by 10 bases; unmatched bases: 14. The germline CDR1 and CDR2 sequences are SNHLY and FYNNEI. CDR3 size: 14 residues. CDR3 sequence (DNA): TGTGCCAGCAGGGCTACGGGACAGTTTATTGGAGCTTTCTTT. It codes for CASRATGQFIGAFF.

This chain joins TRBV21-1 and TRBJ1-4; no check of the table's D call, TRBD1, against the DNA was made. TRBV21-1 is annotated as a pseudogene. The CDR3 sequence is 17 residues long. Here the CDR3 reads CATKKGVRGETNEKLFF. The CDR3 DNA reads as TGTGCCACCAAAAAAGGGGTCAGGGGAGAGACTAATGAAAAACTGTTTTTT.

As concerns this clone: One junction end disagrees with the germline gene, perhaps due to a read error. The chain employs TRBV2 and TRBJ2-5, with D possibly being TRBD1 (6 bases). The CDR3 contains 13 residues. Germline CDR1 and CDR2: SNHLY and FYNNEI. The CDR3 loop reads CASSEGTPMAQYF. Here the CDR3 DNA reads TGTGCCAGCAGCGAAGGGACACCAATGGCCCAGTACTTC.

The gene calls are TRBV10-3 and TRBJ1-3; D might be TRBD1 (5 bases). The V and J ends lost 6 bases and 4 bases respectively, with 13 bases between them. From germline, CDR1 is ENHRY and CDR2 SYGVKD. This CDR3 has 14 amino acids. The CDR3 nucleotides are TGTGCCATCAGAGGGGAGGATATAGGAAACACCATATATTTT. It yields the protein CAIRGEDIGNTIYF.

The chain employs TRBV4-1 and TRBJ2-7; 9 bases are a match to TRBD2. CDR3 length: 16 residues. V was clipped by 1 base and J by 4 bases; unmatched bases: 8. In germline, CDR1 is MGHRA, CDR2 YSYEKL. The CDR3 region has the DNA TGCGCCAGCAGCCAAGTCCTCGCGGGAGGGCAGTACGAGCAGTACTTC. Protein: CASSQVLAGGQYEQYF.

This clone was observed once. CDR3 nucleotides: TGTGCCTGGAGTGATCAACTAGCGGGTAGACTAAGCTCCTACAATGAGCAGTTCTTC. Translating it yields CAWSDQLAGRLSSYNEQFF. The rearrangement links TRBV30 to TRBJ2-1; 9 nucleotides line up with TRBD2. In germline, CDR1 is GTSNPN, CDR2 SVGIG (reference sequence). The CDR3 extends over 19 amino acids. V gave up 1 base and J gave up 0 bases; unmatched junction bases: 13.